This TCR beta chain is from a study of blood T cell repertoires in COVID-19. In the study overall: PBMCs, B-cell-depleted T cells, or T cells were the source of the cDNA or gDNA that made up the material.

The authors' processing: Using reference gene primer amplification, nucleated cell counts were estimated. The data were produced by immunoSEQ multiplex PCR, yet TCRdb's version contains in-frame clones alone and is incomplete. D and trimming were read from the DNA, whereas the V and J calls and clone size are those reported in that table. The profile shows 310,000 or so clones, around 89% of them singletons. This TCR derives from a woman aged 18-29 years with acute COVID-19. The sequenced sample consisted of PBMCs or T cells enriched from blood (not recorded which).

CDR3 sequence (DNA): TGCGCCAGCAGTGAGTCGCGGGAAACAGGGGCGAGAGAGACCCAGTACTTC. This gives the protein CASSESRETGARETQYF. The chain couples TRBV10-1 to TRBJ2-5, with D possibly matching TRBD1 (7 bases). The germline V and J ends were trimmed by 0 bases and 4 bases, with 18 bases remaining between them. Per germline, CDR1 WNHNN and CDR2 SYGVQD (reference sequence). This CDR3 comprises 17 residues.